This TCR beta chain is from a study of shared clonotypes between healthy human individuals. Study at large: CD8 memory received one plate per donor, CD8 naive two, CD4 memory three and CD4 naive three.

CD8 cells regarded as naive lacked CD45RO, were positively chosen for CCR7, and omitted terminally differentiated effector memory CD45RA+ cells. Adults of Caucasian background living in Nashville, Tennessee made up all donors. This clone was counted a single time. Antigen unknown. Points from the study as a whole: Richness estimates generally favored naive over memory subsets. It was anticipated that sequencing depth would influence how many clonotypes donors shared.

Clones were read by immunoSEQ multiplex PCR, and TCRdb kept only the in-frame ones, dropping some. The table shows millions of clones, with just over 90% occurring only once. This clonotype was sampled from a young man in good health. Some clones in this sample may be carry-over from other donors' samples. The sample consisted of naive CD8+ T cells from PBMCs.

CDR3 DNA: TGTGCCAGCAGCTTAGTTGGGGGATGGACAGATACGCAGTATTTT. Its translation: CASSLVGGWTDTQYF. This sequence joins TRBV7-9 and TRBJ2-3; D possibly matches TRBD1 or TRBD2 (5 bases each). CDR3 size: 15 residues. Trimming removed 1 base from V and 3 bases from J, with 11 bases in between. In germline, CDR1 is SEHNR, CDR2 FQNEAQ (reference sequence). Full variable domain (outside the CDR3, taken from reference TRBV7-9 and TRBJ2-3): DTGVSQNPRHKITKRGQNVTFRCDPISEHNRLYWYRQTLGQGPEFLTYFQNEAQLEKSRLLSDRFSAERPKGSFSTLEIQRTEQGDSAMYLCASSLVGGWTDTQYFGPGTRLTVL.